The following is a T cell receptor (beta chain) sequence with its context. These data originate in a study of shared clonotypes between healthy human individuals. Data came from immunoSEQ multiplex PCR; TCRdb stores just in-frame clones and leaves some out. The data hold 730,000 or so clones, with around 72% observed a single time. V lost 5 bases, J lost 3 bases, and 4 bases lay in between. The length of the CDR3 is 12 residues. CDR1 SGHVS and CDR2 FNYEAQ come from the germline V gene. The chain recombines TRBV7-6 with TRBJ2-2, with D hard to call. The sequence was obtained from a woman in her 30s in good health. Sequences were obtained from memory CD4+ T cells sorted from blood. Subset specified: CD45RA-negative fraction. The CDR3 sequence is CASSMYTGELFF. CDR3 nucleotide sequence: TGTGCCAGCAGCATGTACACCGGGGAGCTGTTTTTT.